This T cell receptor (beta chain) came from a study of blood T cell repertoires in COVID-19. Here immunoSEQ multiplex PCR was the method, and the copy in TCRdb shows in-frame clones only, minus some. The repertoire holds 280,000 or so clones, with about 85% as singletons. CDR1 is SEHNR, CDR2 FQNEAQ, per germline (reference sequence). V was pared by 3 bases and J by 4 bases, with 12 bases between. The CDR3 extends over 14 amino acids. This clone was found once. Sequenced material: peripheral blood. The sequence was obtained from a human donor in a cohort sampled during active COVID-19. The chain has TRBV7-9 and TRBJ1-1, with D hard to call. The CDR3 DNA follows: TGTGCCAGCAGCTTCCGGGGAGAGGGCACTGAAGCTTTCTTT. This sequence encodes CASSFRGEGTEAFF.